This TCR beta chain was identified during a study of T cells in Graves' hyperthyroidism and ophthalmopathy. Study overall: Before treatment of any kind, peripheral blood was taken at initial diagnosis.

This clonotype was recorded many times. Its antigen remains unknown. Each 10 ml fresh peripheral blood draw supplied the PBMCs. The source material, RNA transcripts, was used to amplify TCR beta CDR3 regions. When the TCR CDR3 underwent first-round RT-PCR, the HTBI primer set was used. TCRdb re-called the multiplex PCR reads with MiXCR, one entry per CDR3 protein. The data contain nearly 600,000 distinct CDR3 sequences, 12% to 15% of them singletons. General study results and limits: From stable hyperthyroidism, ophthalmopathy was separated by a 13 V-J model.

The CDR3 has 14 residues. Looked up from germline, CDR1 is MNHNS and CDR2 is SASEGT. V gave up 6 bases and J gave up 0 bases, with 9 bases separating them. J is TRBJ1-3 and V is TRBV6-1; D unclear. The sequence was obtained from a woman between 18 and 30 years old with Graves' ophthalmopathy. The specimen was blood. This CDR3 is CASSNTRSGNTIYF. In nucleotides, the CDR3 is TGTGCCAGCAGCAATACCCGCTCTGGAAACACCATATATTTT.